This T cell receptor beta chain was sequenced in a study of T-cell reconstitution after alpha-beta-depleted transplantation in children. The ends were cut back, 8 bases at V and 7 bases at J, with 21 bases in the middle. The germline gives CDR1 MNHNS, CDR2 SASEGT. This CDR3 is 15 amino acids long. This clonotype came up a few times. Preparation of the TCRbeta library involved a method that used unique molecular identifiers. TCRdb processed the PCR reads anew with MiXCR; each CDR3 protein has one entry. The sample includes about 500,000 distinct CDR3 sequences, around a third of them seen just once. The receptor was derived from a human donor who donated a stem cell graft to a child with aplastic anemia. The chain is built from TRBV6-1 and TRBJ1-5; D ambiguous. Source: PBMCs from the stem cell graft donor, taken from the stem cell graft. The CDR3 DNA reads TGTGCCAGCGGTCGAACCGGGATTATGGTACAGCCCCAGCATTTT. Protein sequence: CASGRTGIMVQPQHF.